This entry lists 26 T cell receptor beta chains sequenced from one sample in a study of beta chain features in type 1 diabetes. Reverse transcribing all isolated RNA meant expressed TCRB transcripts were sequenced. Profiled with immunoSEQ multiplex PCR; TCRdb holds only in-frame clones, not every one. The table has about 140,000 clones, roughly 10% seen once; the top ten hold approximately 0.65%. The sequencing input was central memory CD4+ T cells from blood. These receptors were collected from a woman aged 35 to 49 in good health.

V is TRBV5-1 and J is TRBJ1-2, with TRBD1 identical over 7 bases. CDR1 and CDR2 from the germline V gene are SGHRS and YFSETQ. The CDR3 runs to 16 residues. V lost 0 bases and J lost 4; bases outside the gene matches: 9. This CDR3 reads CASSLASGTVGYGYTF. The CDR3 DNA reads TGCGCCAGCAGCTTGGCCTCCGGGACAGTAGGCTATGGCTACACCTTC.

The sample holds a few counts of this clone. J is TRBJ1-3 and V is TRBV5-1, with D unresolved. CDR3 size: 16 residues. V lost 1 base and J lost 7, with 18 bases in between. CDR1 and CDR2 (germline): SGHRS, YFSETQ. Here the CDR3 DNA reads TGCGCCAGCAGCTTGCAGGACGGAGGAAACTGGAACACCATATATTTT. Protein: CASSLQDGGNWNTIYF. The variable domain in full, completed from reference TRBV5-1 and TRBJ1-3, reads KAGVTQTPRYLIKTRGQQVTLSCSPISGHRSVSWYQQTPGQGLQFLFEYFSETQRNKGNFPGRFSGRQFSNSRSEMNVSTLELGDSALYLCASSLQDGGNWNTIYFGEGSWLTVV.

This clone came up many times. Other nucleotide sequences from this sample produce the same CDR3. This rearrangement joins TRBV7-9 to TRBJ2-5; tentatively, D is TRBD2 (7 bases). CDR3 length: 15 amino acids. The germline CDR1 and CDR2 sequences are SEHNR and FQNEAQ (reference sequence). V was shortened by 5 bases and J by 1 base, with 14 bases between the two germline ends. For the CDR3, the DNA is TGTGCCAGCAGCCCCCGCGGGGGCACCCAAGAGACCCAGTACTTC. Protein sequence: CASSPRGGTQETQYF.

The chain couples TRBV19 to TRBJ2-2, with 7 bases identical to TRBD2. The germline V gene encodes CDR1 LNHDA and CDR2 SQIVND (reference sequence). The CDR3 contains 15 residues. The V gene end was trimmed by 5 bases and the J gene end by 1 base; junction bases not matched to a gene: 4. CDR3: CASSFGGRNTGELFF. In DNA, the CDR3 is TGTGCCAGTAGTTTCGGGGGGAGGAACACCGGGGAGCTGTTTTTT.

This clone was observed a handful of times. The rearrangement joins TRBV6-1 to TRBJ2-7; 7 positions agree with TRBD1. The CDR3 length is 14 residues. J was trimmed by 0 bases and V by 3 bases; bases with no gene match: 2. In germline, CDR1 is MNHNS, CDR2 SASEGT. The CDR3 is CASSEAGGSYEQYF. CDR3 DNA sequence: TGTGCCAGCAGTGAGGCAGGGGGCTCCTACGAGCAGTACTTC.

This clone was detected a few times. The V call is TRBV27, the J call TRBJ2-7; maybe TRBD1 (6 bases). Germline CDR1 MNHEY, CDR2 SMNVEV (reference sequence). Trimming cost V 5 bases and J 2 bases, with 22 bases left between them. The length of the CDR3 is 17 residues. CDR3 sequence reads: CASSPVGWGQDAYEQYF. CDR3 DNA: TGTGCCAGCAGTCCAGTGGGGTGGGGGCAGGACGCCTACGAGCAGTACTTC.

V and J are TRBV5-1 and TRBJ2-1; D might be TRBD1 (6 bases). The CDR3 runs 17 residues. V lost 4 bases to trimming and J lost 1 base, with 18 bases between them. Per germline, CDR1 SGHRS and CDR2 YFSETQ. The CDR3 sequence is CASSQPQGPESYNEQFF. CDR3 in DNA: TGCGCCAGCAGCCAGCCTCAGGGGCCCGAATCCTACAATGAGCAGTTCTTC.

The chain is built from TRBV9 and TRBJ1-1, with TRBD1 matching 9 bases. J lost 4 bases, V lost 2 bases, and 9 bases had no gene match. Per germline, CDR1 SGDLS and CDR2 YYNGEE. This CDR3 has 16 amino acids. CDR3 protein: CASSVGQGGYGTEAFF. The DNA for the CDR3 is TGTGCCAGCAGCGTGGGACAGGGAGGTTATGGCACTGAAGCTTTCTTT.

This clone was seen more than once but under ten times. The V and J genes are TRBV5-1 and TRBJ2-1; 9 nucleotides align to TRBD1. CDR1 and CDR2 from the germline V gene are SGHRS and YFSETQ. Trimming removed 3 bases from V and 3 bases from J; junction bases left unmatched: 4. The CDR3 consists of 15 residues. CDR3 DNA sequence: TGCGCCAGCAGCTCCGGACAGGGGAACTACAATGAGCAGTTCTTC. This encodes CASSSGQGNYNEQFF.

The chain employs TRBV10-3 and TRBJ2-6, with TRBD1 identical over 11 bases. The CDR3 loop spans 15 amino acids. Per the germline V gene, CDR1 is ENHRY and CDR2 is SYGVKD. V shed 10 bases, J shed 2 bases, and the junction held 4 bases outside the gene matches. The CDR3 DNA reads as TGTGCCAGCGGACAGGGGGCGCCTGGGGCCAACGTCCTGACTTTC. It codes for CASGQGAPGANVLTF.

CDR3 in amino acids: CASRLAETPDTQYF. CDR3 bases: TGTGCCAGCAGACTAGCGGAGACCCCAGATACGCAGTATTTT. V usage is TRBV2 and J usage is TRBJ2-3; the match to TRBD2 covers 8 bases. The V gene's germline CDR1 is SNHLY and CDR2 FYNNEI. The CDR3 loop spans 14 amino acids. Unmatched junction bases numbered 6, after V lost 6 bases and J lost 4 bases.

A few counts support this clone. The V gene is TRBV5-4, the J gene TRBJ2-4; tentative D call: TRBD1 (5 bases). The CDR3 consists of 15 residues. Germline V gene lookup returns CDR1 SGHNT and CDR2 YYREEE (reference sequence). Trimming shortened V by 7 bases and J by 5 bases, and 19 bases separated the two germline ends. CDR3 in amino acids: CASCSQKGMENIQYF. In nucleotides, the CDR3 is TGTGCCAGCTGCTCCCAAAAGGGGATGGAAAACATTCAGTACTTC.

This clone was found a few times. V is TRBV29-1 and J is TRBJ2-2, with a possible D match to TRBD1 (5 bases). From germline, CDR1 is SQVTM and CDR2 ANQGSEA. This CDR3 contains 13 residues. In DNA form, the CDR3 reads TGCAGTGGGGCAGAGCAATCCCCGGGGGAGCTGTTTTTT. This translates into CSGAEQSPGELFF.

This clone was counted between two and nine times. V and J are TRBV10-2 and TRBJ2-5; TRBD1 agrees at 10 bases. CDR1 is WSHSY and CDR2 is SAAADI in the germline V gene. Losses at the gene ends were 10 bases for V and 5 bases for J; bases not matched to a gene: 7. The CDR3 totals 13 residues. DNA for the CDR3: TGCGCCACCCAGACAGGGGGCGGCGAGACCCAGTACTTC. This sequence encodes CATQTGGGETQYF.

In its sample, this clone was seen a few times. V is TRBV5-1 and J is TRBJ2-2; possibly TRBD1 for D (5 bases). V lost 1 base and J 2 bases, leaving 15 bases between the germline ends. Germline V gene sequence: CDR1 SGHRS, CDR2 YFSETQ. There are 17 residues in the CDR3. Here the CDR3 reads CASSLRPGRANTGELFF. The CDR3 region has the DNA TGCGCCAGCAGCTTGCGGCCCGGCAGGGCAAACACCGGGGAGCTGTTTTTT. Full variable domain (remainder filled in from reference TRBV5-1 and TRBJ2-2): KAGVTQTPRYLIKTRGQQVTLSCSPISGHRSVSWYQQTPGQGLQFLFEYFSETQRNKGNFPGRFSGRQFSNSRSEMNVSTLELGDSALYLCASSLRPGRANTGELFFGEGSRLTVL.

This clone showed up many times. The rearrangement uses TRBV7-2 and TRBJ2-1; the match to TRBD1 covers 9 bases. The CDR3 is 14 residues long. With 6 bases clipped from V and 9 bases from J, the junction kept 9 bases outside the gene matches. The germline CDR1 and CDR2 sequences are SGHTA and FQGNSA. CDR3 in DNA: TGTGCCAGCAGACAGACAGGGGGGATGAGTGAGCAGTTCTTC. This sequence encodes CASRQTGGMSEQFF.

This clone came up a few times. V and J are TRBV2 and TRBJ1-6; TRBD1 aligns across 7 bases. The V gene's germline CDR1 is SNHLY and CDR2 FYNNEI. CDR3 length equals 16 residues. V dropped 6 bases and J dropped 4; count of bases not matched to a gene: 9. The CDR3 protein is CASRLDRSSYNSPLHF. In DNA, the CDR3 is TGTGCCAGCAGATTGGACAGGTCCTCATATAATTCACCCCTCCACTTT.

This clone was seen more than once but under ten times. The gene calls are TRBV7-2 and TRBJ1-2; D not certain. The CDR3 contains 12 residues. Trimming stripped 0 bases from V and 5 bases from J, with 4 bases between. CDR1 and CDR2 from the germline V gene are SGHTA and FQGNSA. CDR3 sequence: CASSLASYGYTF. The CDR3 DNA reads as TGTGCCAGCAGCTTAGCATCATATGGCTACACCTTC.

The rearrangement uses TRBV5-4 and TRBJ2-5, with D tentatively TRBD2 (5 bases). The CDR3 runs to 14 residues. CDR1 and CDR2 from the germline V gene are SGHNT and YYREEE (reference sequence). V was cut by 3 bases and J by 3 bases, with 12 bases left in between. CDR3 loop: CASSYSDFKETQYF. DNA for the CDR3: TGTGCCAGCAGCTACTCGGACTTCAAAGAGACCCAGTACTTC.

This CDR3 is CASSISGDYYGYTF. CDR3 bases: TGTGCCAGTAGTATATCAGGCGATTACTATGGCTACACCTTC. This rearrangement joins TRBV19 to TRBJ1-2; D unresolved. The CDR3 is 14 amino acids. Trimming took 2 bases from V and 3 from J, leaving 10 bases between them. Germline V gene lookup returns CDR1 LNHDA and CDR2 SQIVND (reference sequence).

This clone turned up a few times. This chain connects TRBV7-2 to TRBJ2-5; 12 bases align to TRBD2. The CDR3 is 15 amino acids. CDR1 is SGHTA and CDR2 is FQGNSA in the germline V gene. Trimming removed 5 bases from V and 4 bases from J; junction bases left unmatched: 5. CDR3 in DNA: TGTGCCAGCAGCCCCACACTAGCGGGGGGAGAGACCCAGTACTTC. It specifies CASSPTLAGGETQYF.

The V gene is TRBV13, the J gene TRBJ1-1; D is ambiguous. Germline V gene lookup returns CDR1 PRHDT and CDR2 FYEKMQ (reference sequence). The CDR3 is made up of 13 amino acids. V lost 2 bases to trimming and J lost 4 bases, with 8 bases between them. CDR3 DNA: TGTGCCAGCAGCTTACCCGGCGGCACTGAAGCTTTCTTT. This encodes CASSLPGGTEAFF.

This clone was seen only a few times. The DNA of the CDR3 is TGTGCCGGCGGACAGGACGAGCAGTACTTC. It codes for CAGGQDEQYF. The chain links TRBV2 to TRBJ2-7; 7 bases line up with TRBD1. With 11 bases clipped from V and 5 bases from J, the junction kept 3 bases outside the gene matches. Germline V gives CDR1 SNHLY, CDR2 FYNNEI. The CDR3 runs 10 residues.

This clone was detected only a few times. This CDR3 reads CASSSGWTNEKLFF. DNA of the CDR3: TGTGCCAGCAGCTCGGGTTGGACTAATGAAAAACTGTTTTTT. The chain joins TRBV7-8 to TRBJ1-4; no definite D call. The V and J ends lost 4 bases and 2 bases respectively, with 8 bases between them. This CDR3 has 14 residues. Germline CDR1 reads SGHVS; CDR2 reads FQNEAQ. The full variable domain, completed using reference TRBV7-8 and TRBJ1-4, is GAGVSQSPRYKVAKRGQDVALRCDPISGHVSLFWYQQALGQGPEFLTYFQNEAQLDKSGLPSDRFFAERPEGSVSTLKIQRTQQEDSAVYLCASSSGWTNEKLFFGSGTQLSVL.

This clone appeared a few times. The chain is built from TRBV7-8 and TRBJ2-5, with 13 positions matching TRBD2. Losses at the gene ends were 5 bases for V and 4 bases for J; bases not matched to a gene: 7. Germline V gene lookup returns CDR1 SGHVS and CDR2 FQNEAQ. The CDR3 has 16 residues. As DNA, the CDR3 is TGTGCCAGCAGCGCGGCGGGACTAGCGGGGCCAGAGACCCAGTACTTC. Residues: CASSAAGLAGPETQYF.

This chain joins TRBV6-5 and TRBJ1-4; D not certain. The germline CDR1 and CDR2 sequences are MNHEY and SVGAGI. Between the trimmed V and J ends, which lost 5 bases and 8 bases, there was a span of 9 bases. The CDR3 spans 12 residues. CDR3 sequence reads: CASSVVGEKLFF. The DNA for the CDR3 is TGTGCCAGCAGTGTCGTCGGGGAAAAACTGTTTTTT.